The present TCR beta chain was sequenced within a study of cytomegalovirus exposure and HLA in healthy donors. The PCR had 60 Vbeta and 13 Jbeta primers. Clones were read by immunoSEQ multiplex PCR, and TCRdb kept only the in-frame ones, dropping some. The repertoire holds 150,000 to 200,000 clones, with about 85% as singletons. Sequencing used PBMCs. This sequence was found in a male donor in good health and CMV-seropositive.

CDR3 residues: CASSRGPHYEQYF. CDR3 nucleotide sequence: TGTGCCAGCAGTAGGGGGCCTCACTACGAGCAGTACTTC. The chain is built from TRBV6-5 and TRBJ2-7; 7 bases line up with TRBD1. With 5 bases clipped from V and 3 bases from J, the junction kept 4 bases outside the gene matches. The CDR3 length is 13 residues. Germline V gene data show CDR1 as MNHEY and CDR2 as SVGAGI.